This T cell receptor (beta chain) came from a study of cytomegalovirus exposure and HLA in healthy donors. The CDR3 has 15 residues. The PCR had 60 Vbeta and 13 Jbeta primers. This table comes from immunoSEQ multiplex PCR, and its TCRdb copy is limited to in-frame clones, with some not included. Found here are 150,000 or so clones, roughly 79% of them singletons; the top ten hold about 1.4%. Notes on this clone: The antigen is unknown.

Study results and caveats: The likely origin of a cluster of highly shared sequence variants was a sequencing artifact.

The chain carries TRBV21-1 and TRBJ1-5; TRBD1, the table's D call, lacks a check against the DNA. TRBV21-1 is labeled a pseudogene. Sequenced: PBMCs. This receptor was obtained from a man between 40 and 49 years old in good health and CMV-seronegative. CDR3 coding DNA: TGTGCCAGCAGCAAAGAGAAGACAGAGCATCAGCCCCAGCATTTT. Translation gives CASSKEKTEHQPQHF.